This entry concerns a single TCR beta chain. TCRdb's copy holds only in-frame clones and misses some; the assay was immunoSEQ multiplex PCR. The sample comprises 95,000 to 110,000 clones, 85% to 95% of which are singletons, and over 0.65% rests with the top ten. This entry belongs to a study of T cell changes during pregnancy in multiple sclerosis. The V and J ends lost 0 bases and 3 bases, in that order; junction bases with no gene match: 1. Per germline, CDR1 LGHNA and CDR2 YSLEER. The CDR3 runs to 14 residues. The TCR was taken from a female donor in good health, enrolled as a control in a pregnancy study. The chain uses TRBV4-3 and TRBJ2-7; the match to TRBD2 covers 8 bases. Here the sequenced sample was peripheral blood, taken in the third trimester of pregnancy. CDR3 nucleotides: TGCGCCAGCAGCCAAGATCGGGGGGGCTACGAGCAGTACTTC. This encodes CASSQDRGGYEQYF.